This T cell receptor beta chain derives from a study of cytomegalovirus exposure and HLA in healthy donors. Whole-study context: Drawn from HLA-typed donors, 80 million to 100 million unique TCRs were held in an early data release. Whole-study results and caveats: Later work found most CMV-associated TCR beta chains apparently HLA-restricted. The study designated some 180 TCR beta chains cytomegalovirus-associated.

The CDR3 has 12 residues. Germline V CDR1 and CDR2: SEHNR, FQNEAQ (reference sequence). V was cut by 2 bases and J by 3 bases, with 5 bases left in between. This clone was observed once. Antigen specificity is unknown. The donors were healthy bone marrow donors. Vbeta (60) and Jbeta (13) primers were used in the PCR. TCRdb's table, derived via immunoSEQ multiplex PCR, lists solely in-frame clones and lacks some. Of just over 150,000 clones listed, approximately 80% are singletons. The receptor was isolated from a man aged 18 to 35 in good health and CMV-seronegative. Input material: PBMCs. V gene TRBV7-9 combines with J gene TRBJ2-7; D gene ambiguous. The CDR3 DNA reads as TGTGCCAGCAGCTTATCCCTCTACGAGCAGTACTTC. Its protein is CASSLSLYEQYF.